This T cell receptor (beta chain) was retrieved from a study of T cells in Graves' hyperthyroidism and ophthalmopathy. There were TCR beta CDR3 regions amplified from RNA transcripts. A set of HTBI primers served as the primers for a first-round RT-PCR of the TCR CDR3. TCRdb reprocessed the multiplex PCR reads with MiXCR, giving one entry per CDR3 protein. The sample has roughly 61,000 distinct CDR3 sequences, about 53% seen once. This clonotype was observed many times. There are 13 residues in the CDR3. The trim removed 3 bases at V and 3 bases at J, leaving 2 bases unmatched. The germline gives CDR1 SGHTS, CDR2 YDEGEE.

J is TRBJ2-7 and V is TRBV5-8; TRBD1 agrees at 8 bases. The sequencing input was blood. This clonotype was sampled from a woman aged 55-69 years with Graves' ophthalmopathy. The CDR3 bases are TGTGCCAGCAGCTCGGGACAGGTCTACGAGCAGTACTTC. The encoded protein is CASSSGQVYEQYF.